This T cell receptor (beta chain) was sequenced during a study of T cell responses to AZD1222 COVID-19 vaccine. Broader study findings: Only six AZD1222 recipients tested seropositive at baseline. Most donors were white British, females outnumbered males, and clonal diversity was possibly underestimated. Only after the peak T cell response were repertoires sampled.

TCRdb's copy holds only in-frame clones and misses some; the assay was immunoSEQ multiplex PCR. This sample carries under 200,000 clones, approximately 91% of them seen once, and the ten largest clones take over 0.85%. In its sample, this clone was seen once. Its matching antigen is unknown. CDR1 LGHDT and CDR2 YNNKEL come from the germline V gene (reference sequence). The ends were cut back, 1 base at V and 4 bases at J, with 11 bases in the middle. This CDR3 has 15 amino acids. This receptor was taken from an adult in good health. The material sequenced was peripheral blood, taken on day 0 of AZD1222 vaccination. The chain joins TRBV3-1 (or the pseudogene TRBV3-2) to TRBJ2-1; D is unclear. CDR3 residues: CASSQVVLPYNEQFF. The CDR3 nucleotides are TGTGCCAGCAGCCAAGTCGTTCTTCCATACAATGAGCAGTTCTTC.